The clone carrying this T cell receptor (beta chain) has a handful of counts. Its antigen is not known. The CDR3 contains 14 residues. Germline assignment: CDR1 KGHSH and CDR2 LQKENI. V shed 4 bases and J 5 bases; nucleotides not matched to a gene: 5. This sample is drawn from a study of shared clonotypes between healthy human individuals. Per the authors' pipeline: As immunoSEQ supplied junction-only sequences (without quality scores), filtering differed. Generated by immunoSEQ multiplex PCR, the TCRdb table keeps only in-frame clones and is missing some. V, J and clone size derive from that table, while D and trimming were established from the DNA sequence. Among 550,000 to 850,000 clones listed, around 72% were seen once. Study-wide results and limits: It was expected that sequencing depth would affect clonotype sharing among donors. Having only a few donors restricted how much genetic and exposure-history diversity was captured.

Sequenced input: memory CD4+ T cells sorted from blood. Subset indicated: CD45RA-negative fraction. This TCR came from a woman in her thirties in good health. The gene calls are TRBV18 and TRBJ2-7; TRBD1 aligns across 10 bases. The DNA of the CDR3 is TGTGCCAGCTCACGACGGGACAGGGGAGACGAGCAGTACTTC. Encoded protein: CASSRRDRGDEQYF.